This TCR beta chain was captured by sequencing in a study of shared clonotypes between healthy human individuals. The overall study: Each donor's CD8 memory used one plate, CD8 naive two, each CD4 subset three.

Germline V CDR1 and CDR2: SGHNT, YYREEE (reference sequence). The CDR3 is 17 residues long. Trimming cost V 2 bases and J 4 bases; bases outside gene matches: 11. Each subset's genomic DNA was shared equally among a number of immunoSEQ plates. Profiled with immunoSEQ multiplex PCR; TCRdb holds only in-frame clones, not every one. The data show 2 million or so clones, with 95% seen just once and 0.13% held by the top ten. The sequenced sample consisted of naive CD4+ T cells sorted from blood. Subset defined: CD45RA+ positively selected. The V gene is TRBV5-4, the J gene TRBJ1-2; the match to TRBD1 covers 10 bases. This sequence originates from a man between 18 and 35 years old in good health. The CDR3 DNA follows: TGTGCCAGCAGCTTCGGGACAGGGGAAGGGGTGGCCTATGGCTACACCTTC. Protein product: CASSFGTGEGVAYGYTF.